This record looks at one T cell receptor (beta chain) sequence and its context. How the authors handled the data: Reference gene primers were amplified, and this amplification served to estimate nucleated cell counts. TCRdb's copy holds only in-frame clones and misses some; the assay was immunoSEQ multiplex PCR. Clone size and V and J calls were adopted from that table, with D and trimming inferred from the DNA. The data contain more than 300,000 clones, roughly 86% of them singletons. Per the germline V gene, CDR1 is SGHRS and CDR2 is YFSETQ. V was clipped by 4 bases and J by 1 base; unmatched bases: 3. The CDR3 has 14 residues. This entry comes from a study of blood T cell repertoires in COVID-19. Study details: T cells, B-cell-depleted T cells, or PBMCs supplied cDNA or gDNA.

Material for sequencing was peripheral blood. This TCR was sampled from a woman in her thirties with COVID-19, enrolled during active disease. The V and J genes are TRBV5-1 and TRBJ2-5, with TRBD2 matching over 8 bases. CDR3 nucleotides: TGCGCCAGCAGCGGAAGCGGGGGCCAAGAGACCCAGTACTTC. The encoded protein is CASSGSGGQETQYF.